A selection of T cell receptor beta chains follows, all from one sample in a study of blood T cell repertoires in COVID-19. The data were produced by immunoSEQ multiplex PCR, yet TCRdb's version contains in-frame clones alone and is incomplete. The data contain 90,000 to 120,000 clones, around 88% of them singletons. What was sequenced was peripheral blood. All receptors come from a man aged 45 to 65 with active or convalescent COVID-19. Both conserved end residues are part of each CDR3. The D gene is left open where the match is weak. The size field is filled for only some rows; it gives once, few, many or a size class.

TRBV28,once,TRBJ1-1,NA,CASIEFMNTEAFF,TGTGCCAGCATCGAGTTCATGAACACTGAAGCTTTCTTT
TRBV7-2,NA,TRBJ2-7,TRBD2,CASSVGTTYEQYF,TGTGCCAGCAGCGTGGGGACTACCTACGAGCAGTACTTC
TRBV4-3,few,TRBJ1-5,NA,CASSQVGRNQPQHF,TGCGCCAGCAGCCAAGTAGGGAGAAATCAGCCCCAGCATTTT
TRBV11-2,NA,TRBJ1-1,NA,CASSLDGQAENTEAFF,TGTGCCAGCAGCTTAGATGGGCAGGCAGAGAACACTGAAGCTTTCTTT
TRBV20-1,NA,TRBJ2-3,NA,CSASSGSRTDTQYF,TGCAGTGCTAGTAGTGGGAGTAGAACAGATACGCAGTATTTT
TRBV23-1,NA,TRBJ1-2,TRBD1,CASSHRGTGNYNYGYTF,TGCGCCAGCAGTCATAGGGGGACAGGGAACTATAACTATGGCTACACCTTC
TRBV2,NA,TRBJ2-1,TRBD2,CASSGVRLAVNNEQFF,TGTGCCAGCAGTGGGGTGAGACTAGCGGTAAATAATGAGCAGTTCTTC
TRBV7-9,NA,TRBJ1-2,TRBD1,CASSTRTGSDYGYTF,TGTGCCAGCAGCACCCGGACAGGTTCAGACTATGGCTACACCTTC
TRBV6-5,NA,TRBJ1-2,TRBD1,CASRHDRGAYGYTF,TGTGCCAGCAGACACGACAGGGGTGCCTATGGCTACACCTTC
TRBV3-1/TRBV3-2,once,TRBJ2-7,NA,CASSRAFSPTEQYF,TGTGCCAGCAGCCGGGCCTTTTCTCCTACGGAGCAGTACTTC
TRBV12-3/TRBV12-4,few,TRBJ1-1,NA,CASSPSFNTEAFF,TGTGCCAGCAGTCCTTCTTTTAACACTGAAGCTTTCTTT
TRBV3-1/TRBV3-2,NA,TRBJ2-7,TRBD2,CASSHLRAPLAGVYEQYF,TGTGCCAGCAGCCACCTAAGGGCCCCTTTAGCGGGAGTCTACGAGCAGTACTTC
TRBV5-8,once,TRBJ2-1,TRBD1,CASNKGAVRNEQFF,TGTGCCAGCAACAAGGGGGCTGTTAGGAATGAGCAGTTCTTC
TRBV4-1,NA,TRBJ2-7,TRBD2,CASSQATGVAGTYEQYF,TGCGCCAGCAGCCAGGCGACTGGGGTAGCGGGAACCTACGAGCAGTACTTC
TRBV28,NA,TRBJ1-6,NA,CASSFRGWNSPLHF,TGTGCCAGCAGTTTCAGGGGTTGGAATTCACCCCTCCACTTT
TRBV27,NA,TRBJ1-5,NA,CASSADRGSQPQHF,TGTGCCAGCAGTGCCGATCGAGGGAGTCAGCCCCAGCATTTT
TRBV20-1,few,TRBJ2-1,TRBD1,CSASLGQDDYNEQFF,TGCAGTGCTAGTCTTGGACAGGACGACTACAATGAGCAGTTCTTC
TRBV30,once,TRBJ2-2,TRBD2,CAWSSGLAGAGELFF,TGTGCCTGGAGTTCGGGACTAGCGGGAGCCGGGGAGCTGTTTTTT
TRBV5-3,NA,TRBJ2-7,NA,CARSFVLRFEQYF,TGTGCCAGAAGCTTCGTTCTCCGGTTCGAGCAGTACTTC
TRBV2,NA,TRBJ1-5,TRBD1,CASSGQGGGNQPQHF,TGTGCCAGCAGTGGGCAGGGGGGAGGAAATCAGCCCCAGCATTTT
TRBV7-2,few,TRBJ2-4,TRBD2,CASKPGGSGDKNIQYF,TGTGCCAGCAAACCGGGGGGTTCGGGAGACAAAAACATTCAGTACTTC
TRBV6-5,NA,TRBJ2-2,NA,CAVNTRGSSTGELFF,TGTGCCGTCAACACCCGGGGGTCTAGCACCGGGGAGCTGTTTTTT
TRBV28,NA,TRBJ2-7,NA,CASKPAGTYEQYF,TGTGCCAGCAAACCCGCAGGGACCTACGAGCAGTACTTC
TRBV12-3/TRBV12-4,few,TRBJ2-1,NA,CASSFTRNNEQFF,TGTGCCAGCAGTTTCACTAGAAACAATGAGCAGTTCTTC
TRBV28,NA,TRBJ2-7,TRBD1,CASSLHSDRSYEQYF,TGTGCCAGCAGTTTACATTCGGACAGGAGCTACGAGCAGTACTTC
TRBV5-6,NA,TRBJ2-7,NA,CASSLPGTPVLYF,TGTGCCAGCAGCTTACCAGGGACACCAGTCCTGTACTTC
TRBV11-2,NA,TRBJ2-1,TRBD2,CASSSRGLAYNEQFF,TGTGCCAGCAGCTCCAGGGGACTAGCCTACAATGAGCAGTTCTTC
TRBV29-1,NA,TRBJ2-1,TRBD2,CSAASGGSYEQFF,TGCAGCGCTGCTAGCGGGGGATCCTATGAGCAGTTCTTC
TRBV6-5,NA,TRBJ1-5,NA,CASRQTSYQPQHF,TGTGCCAGCAGACAAACCAGTTATCAGCCCCAGCATTTT
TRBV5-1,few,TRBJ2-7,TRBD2,CASVNGGEEYF,TGCGCCAGCGTTAACGGGGGGGAGGAGTACTTC
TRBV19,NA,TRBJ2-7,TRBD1,CATSGGVYEQYF,TGTGCCACCTCAGGGGGCGTCTACGAGCAGTACTTC
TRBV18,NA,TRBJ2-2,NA,CASSPLQRWNTGELFF,TGTGCCAGCTCACCACTCCAACGGTGGAACACCGGGGAGCTGTTTTTT
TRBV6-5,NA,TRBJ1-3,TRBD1,CASSRDSWLGNTIYF,TGTGCCAGCAGCCGGGACAGCTGGCTCGGAAACACCATATATTTT
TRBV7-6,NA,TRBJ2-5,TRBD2,CASSSGEGRSETQYF,TGTGCCAGCAGTTCTGGGGAGGGCCGATCAGAGACCCAGTACTTC
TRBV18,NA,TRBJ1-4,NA,CASSPRQVENEKLFF,TGTGCCAGCTCTCCTCGACAGGTCGAAAATGAAAAACTGTTTTTT
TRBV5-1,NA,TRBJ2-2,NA,CASSLASAGELFF,TGCGCCAGCAGCTTGGCCAGTGCCGGGGAGCTGTTTTTT
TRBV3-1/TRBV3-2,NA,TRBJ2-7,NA,CASSRVRLSYEQYF,TGTGCCAGCAGCCGAGTAAGACTCTCCTACGAGCAGTACTTC